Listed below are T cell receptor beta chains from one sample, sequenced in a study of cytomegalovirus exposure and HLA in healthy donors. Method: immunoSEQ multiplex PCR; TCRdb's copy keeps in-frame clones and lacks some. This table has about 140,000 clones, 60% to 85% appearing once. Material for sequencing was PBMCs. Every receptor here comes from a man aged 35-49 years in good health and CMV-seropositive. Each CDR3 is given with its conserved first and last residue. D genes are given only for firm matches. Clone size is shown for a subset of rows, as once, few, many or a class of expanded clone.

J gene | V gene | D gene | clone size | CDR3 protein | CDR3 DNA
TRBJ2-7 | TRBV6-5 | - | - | CASRPGTPLEQYF | TGTGCCAGCAGACCGGGGACACCTCTCGAGCAGTACTTC
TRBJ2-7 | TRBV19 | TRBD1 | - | CASSIRRQGPYEQYF | TGTGCCAGTAGTATCAGGAGACAGGGCCCCTACGAGCAGTACTTC
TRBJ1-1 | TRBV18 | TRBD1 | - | CASSSRDSQAFF | TGTGCCAGCTCGTCCCGGGACAGCCAAGCTTTCTTT
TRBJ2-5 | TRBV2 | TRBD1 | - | CAGGQGIFEQYF | TGTGCCGGAGGACAGGGGATCTTTGAGCAGTACTTC
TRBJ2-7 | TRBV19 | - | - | CASSIAERSYEQYF | TGTGCCAGTAGTATAGCGGAGAGGTCCTACGAGCAGTACTTC
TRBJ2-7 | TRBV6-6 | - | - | CASSYSDKSYEQYF | TGTGCCAGCAGTTACTCGGACAAAAGCTACGAGCAGTACTTC
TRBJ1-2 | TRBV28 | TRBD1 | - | CASRGTVSYGYTF | TGTGCCAGTCGAGGGACAGTCTCCTATGGCTACACCTTC
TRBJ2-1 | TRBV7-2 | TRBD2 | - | CASSPQLAGLGNEQFF | TGTGCCAGCAGCCCCCAACTAGCGGGTCTGGGAAATGAGCAGTTCTTC
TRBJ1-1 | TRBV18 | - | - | CASSPETESNTEAFF | TGTGCCAGCTCACCGGAGACAGAAAGTAACACTGAAGCTTTCTTT
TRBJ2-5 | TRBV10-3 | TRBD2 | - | CAISDGGETQYF | TGTGCCATCAGTGACGGGGGGGAGACCCAGTACTTC
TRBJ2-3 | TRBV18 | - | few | CASSPATRDTDTQYF | TGTGCCAGCTCACCAGCGACAAGAGACACAGATACGCAGTATTTT
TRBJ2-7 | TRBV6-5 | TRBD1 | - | CASRSNSGGSYEQYF | TGTGCCAGCAGATCTAATTCAGGGGGCTCTTACGAGCAGTACTTC
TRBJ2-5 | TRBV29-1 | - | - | CSVEEGRQTQYF | TGCAGCGTTGAGGAGGGTAGGCAGACCCAGTACTTC
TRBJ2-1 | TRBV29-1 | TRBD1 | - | CSVGGTGFLSGQFF | TGCAGCGTGGGGGGGACAGGGTTTTTGTCAGGGCAGTTCTTC
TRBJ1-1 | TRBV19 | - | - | CASSPRMGRSEAFF | TGTGCCAGTAGTCCCCGAATGGGCAGATCTGAAGCTTTCTTT
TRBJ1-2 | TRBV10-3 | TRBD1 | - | CAIKGWDRGLSNYGYTF | TGTGCCATCAAGGGCTGGGACAGGGGGCTCTCCAACTATGGCTACACCTTC
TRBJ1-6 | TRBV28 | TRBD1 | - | CALQGGPDNSPLHF | TGTGCCTTGCAGGGGGGACCTGATAATTCACCCCTCCACTTT
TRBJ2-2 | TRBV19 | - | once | CASSMPGSTGELFF | TGTGCCAGTAGTATGCCTGGCAGCACCGGGGAGCTGTTTTTT
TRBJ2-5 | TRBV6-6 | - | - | CASTQSGETQYF | TGTGCCAGCACGCAGTCCGGGGAGACCCAGTACTTC
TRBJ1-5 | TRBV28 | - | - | CASSWGLGSNQPQHF | TGTGCCAGCAGCTGGGGCCTGGGGAGCAATCAGCCCCAGCATTTT
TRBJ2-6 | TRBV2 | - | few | CATGTNVLTF | TGTGCCACCGGGACCAACGTCCTGACTTTC
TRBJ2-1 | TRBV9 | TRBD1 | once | CASSARQGTNNEQFF | TGTGCCAGCAGCGCGAGACAGGGTACTAACAATGAGCAGTTCTTC
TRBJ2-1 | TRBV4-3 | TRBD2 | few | CASSQQRLAGGTNEQFF | TGCGCCAGCAGCCAACAGCGACTAGCGGGAGGGACTAATGAGCAGTTCTTC
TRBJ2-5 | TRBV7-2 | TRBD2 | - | CASSLESSGGQETQYF | TGTGCCAGCAGCTTAGAATCCAGCGGGGGACAAGAGACCCAGTACTTC
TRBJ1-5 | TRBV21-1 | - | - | CASSKEYGHQDSNQPQHF | TGTGCCAGCAGCAAAGAATACGGACACCAAGATAGCAATCAGCCCCAGCATTTT
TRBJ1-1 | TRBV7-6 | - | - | CASSLASGMNTEAFF | TGTGCCAGCAGCTTAGCGTCGGGGATGAACACTGAAGCTTTCTTT
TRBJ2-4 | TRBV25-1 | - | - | CASSEWRQNRNIQYF | TGTGCCAGCAGTGAATGGAGGCAGAATCGAAACATTCAGTACTTC
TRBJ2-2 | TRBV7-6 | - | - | CASSPLGLNTGELFF | TGTGCCAGCAGCCCGTTGGGACTGAACACCGGGGAGCTGTTTTTT
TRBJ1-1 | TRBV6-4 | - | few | CASSSLLEAFF | TGTGCCAGCAGTTCTCTCCTGGAAGCTTTCTTT
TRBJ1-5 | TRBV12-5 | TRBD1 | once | CASGPGQSNQPQHF | TGTGCTAGTGGACCGGGACAGAGCAATCAGCCCCAGCATTTT
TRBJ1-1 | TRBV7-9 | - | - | CASSSGLEPEAFF | TGTGCCAGCAGCTCGGGACTGGAGCCTGAAGCTTTCTTT
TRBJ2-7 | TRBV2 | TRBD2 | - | CASRRAGGTYEQYF | TGTGCCAGCCGTAGGGCGGGGGGGACCTACGAGCAGTACTTC
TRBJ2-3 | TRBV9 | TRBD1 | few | CASSVDRGLTDTQYF | TGTGCCAGCAGCGTGGACAGGGGACTCACAGATACGCAGTATTTT
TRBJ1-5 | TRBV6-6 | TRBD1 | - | CATEGTGERSNQPQHF | TGTGCCACCGAGGGGACAGGGGAACGTAGCAATCAGCCCCAGCATTTT
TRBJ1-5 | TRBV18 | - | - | CASSPGVQPQHF | TGTGCCAGCTCACCAGGAGTGCAGCCCCAGCATTTT
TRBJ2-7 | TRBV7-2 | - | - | CASSPQMYEQYF | TGTGCCAGCAGCCCGCAGATGTACGAGCAGTACTTC
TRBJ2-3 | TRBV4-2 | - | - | CASSQVHLSTDTQYF | TGTGCCAGCAGCCAAGTACACCTTAGCACAGATACGCAGTATTTT
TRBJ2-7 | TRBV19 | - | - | CASRYRGGSDEQYF | TGTGCCAGTAGATACAGGGGAGGTAGCGACGAGCAGTACTTC
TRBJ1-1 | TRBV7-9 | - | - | CASRPIDKNTEAFF | TGTGCCAGCAGACCGATTGACAAGAACACTGAAGCTTTCTTT
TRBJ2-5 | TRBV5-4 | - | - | CASSLARTSQETQYF | TGTGCCAGCAGCTTGGCGCGGACTTCCCAAGAGACCCAGTACTTC
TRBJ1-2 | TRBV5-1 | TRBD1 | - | CASSAYGGDSNYGYTF | TGCGCCAGCAGCGCCTACGGGGGGGACAGTAACTATGGCTACACCTTC
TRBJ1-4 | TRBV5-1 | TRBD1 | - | CASSVLPGQGSNEKLFF | TGCGCCAGCAGCGTGCTGCCGGGACAGGGATCTAATGAAAAACTGTTTTTT
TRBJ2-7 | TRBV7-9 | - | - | CASSLGPGGNYEQYF | TGTGCCAGCAGCTTAGGTCCAGGGGGGAATTACGAGCAGTACTTC
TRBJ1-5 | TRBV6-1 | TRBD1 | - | CASSDRTGGNQPQHF | TGTGCCAGCAGTGATAGAACAGGGGGAAATCAGCCCCAGCATTTT
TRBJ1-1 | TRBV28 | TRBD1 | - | CASRIAGTGGTEAFF | TGTGCCAGCAGGATCGCCGGGACAGGGGGCACTGAAGCTTTCTTT
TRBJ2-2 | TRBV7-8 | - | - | CASHPSGLQGGELFF | TGTGCCAGTCATCCTAGCGGCCTCCAGGGGGGGGAGCTGTTTTTT
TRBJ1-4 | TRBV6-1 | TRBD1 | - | CASSEAIGTGDEKLFF | TGTGCCAGCAGTGAAGCGATCGGGACAGGGGATGAAAAACTGTTTTTT
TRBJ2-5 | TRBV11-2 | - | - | CASSLGGRGYQETQYF | TGTGCCAGCAGCTTAGGGGGCAGGGGTTATCAAGAGACCCAGTACTTC
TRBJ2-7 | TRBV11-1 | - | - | CASSGPTSYEQYF | TGTGCCAGCAGCGGCCCGACTAGTTACGAGCAGTACTTC
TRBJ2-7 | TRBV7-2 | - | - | CASSRQTGPSYEQYF | TGTGCCAGCAGTCGTCAGACAGGCCCTTCCTACGAGCAGTACTTC
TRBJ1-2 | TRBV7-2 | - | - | CASTPRGGQRYGYTF | TGTGCCAGCACTCCGCGGGGTGGGCAGCGATATGGCTACACCTTC
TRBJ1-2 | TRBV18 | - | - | CASSPGEGNYGYTF | TGTGCCAGCTCACCCGGAGAGGGAAACTATGGCTACACCTTC
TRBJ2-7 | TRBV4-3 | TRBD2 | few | CASSQERRGRFGEQYF | TGCGCCAGCAGCCAAGAGAGGCGGGGGAGGTTTGGCGAGCAGTACTTC
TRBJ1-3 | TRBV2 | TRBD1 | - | CASRRDSVSGNTIYF | TGTGCCAGCAGGCGGGACAGTGTCTCTGGAAACACCATATATTTT
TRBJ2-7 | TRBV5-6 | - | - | CASSFGSSYEQYF | TGTGCCAGCAGCTTCGGGTCCTCCTACGAGCAGTACTTC
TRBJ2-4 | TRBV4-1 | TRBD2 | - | CASRSVGGGYIQYF | TGCGCCAGCAGGTCCGTGGGGGGGGGTTACATTCAGTACTTC
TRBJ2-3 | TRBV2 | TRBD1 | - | CASSDFGTGGPTDTQYF | TGTGCCAGCAGTGATTTCGGGACAGGGGGTCCCACAGATACGCAGTATTTT
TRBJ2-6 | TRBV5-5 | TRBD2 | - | CASSPTSGISGANVLTF | TGTGCCAGCAGCCCGACTAGCGGGATCTCTGGGGCCAACGTCCTGACTTTC
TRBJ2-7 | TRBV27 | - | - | CASSYRMSYEQYF | TGTGCCAGCAGTTACAGGATGAGCTACGAGCAGTACTTC
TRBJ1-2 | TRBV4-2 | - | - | CASSQAIGGGARRNYGYTF | TGTGCCAGCAGCCAAGCAATAGGGGGGGGCGCACGAAGAAACTATGGCTACACCTTC